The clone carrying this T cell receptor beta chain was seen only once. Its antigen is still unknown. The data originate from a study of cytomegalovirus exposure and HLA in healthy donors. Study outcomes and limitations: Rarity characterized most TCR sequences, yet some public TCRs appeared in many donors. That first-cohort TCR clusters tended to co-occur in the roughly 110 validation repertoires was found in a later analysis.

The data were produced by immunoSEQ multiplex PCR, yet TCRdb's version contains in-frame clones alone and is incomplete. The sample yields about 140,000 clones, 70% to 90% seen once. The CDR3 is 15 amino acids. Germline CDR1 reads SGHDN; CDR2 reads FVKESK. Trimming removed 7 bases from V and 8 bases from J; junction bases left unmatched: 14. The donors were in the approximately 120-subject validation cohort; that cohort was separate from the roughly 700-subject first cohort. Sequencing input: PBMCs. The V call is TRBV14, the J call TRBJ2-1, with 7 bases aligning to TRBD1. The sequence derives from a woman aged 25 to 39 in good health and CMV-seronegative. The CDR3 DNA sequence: TGTGCCAGCAAGGTCACAGGGGCAGGGTCTCATGAGCAGTTCTTC. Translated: CASKVTGAGSHEQFF.